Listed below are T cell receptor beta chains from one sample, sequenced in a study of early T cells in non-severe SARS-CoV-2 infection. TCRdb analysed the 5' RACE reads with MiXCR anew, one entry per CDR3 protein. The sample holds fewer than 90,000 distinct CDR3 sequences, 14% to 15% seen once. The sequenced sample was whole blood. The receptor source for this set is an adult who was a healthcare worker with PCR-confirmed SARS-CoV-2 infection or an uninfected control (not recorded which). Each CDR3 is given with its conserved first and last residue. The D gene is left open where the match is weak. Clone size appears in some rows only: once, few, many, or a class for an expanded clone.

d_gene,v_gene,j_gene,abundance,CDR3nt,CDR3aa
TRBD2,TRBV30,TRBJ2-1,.,TGTGCCTGGAGTGTTCAATCCGGGAGGAGGAATGAGCAGTTCTTC,CAWSVQSGRRNEQFF
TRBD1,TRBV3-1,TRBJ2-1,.,TGTGCCAGCAGCCTACTGGACAGGGGCCGCAATGAGCAGTTCTTC,CASSLLDRGRNEQFF
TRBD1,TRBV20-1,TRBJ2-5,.,TGCAGTGCTAGCCCCTCTCGGCAGGGGGCCGAGACCCAGTACTTC,CSASPSRQGAETQYF
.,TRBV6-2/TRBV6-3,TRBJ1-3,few,TGTGCCAGCACTGGAGCTGGAAACACCATATATTTT,CASTGAGNTIYF
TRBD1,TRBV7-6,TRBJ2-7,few,TGTGCCAGCAGCGGCACAGGGGGCCCTACTCTCTACGAGCAGTACTTC,CASSGTGGPTLYEQYF
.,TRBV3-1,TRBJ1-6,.,TGTGCCAGCAGCCCCAATCCTCAGCCAGGGGATTCACCCCTCCACTTT,CASSPNPQPGDSPLHF
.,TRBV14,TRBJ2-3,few,TGTGCCAGCAGCTCCGAATCGGACTTTCGGTTGTCAGATACGCAGTATTTT,CASSSESDFRLSDTQYF
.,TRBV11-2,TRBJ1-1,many,TGTGCCAGCAGCTTAGTCGAGGGAACTGAAGCTTTCTTT,CASSLVEGTEAFF
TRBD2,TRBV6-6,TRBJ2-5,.,TGTGCCAGCCATAGCCCGACAGGACTAGCGGGGAGAGAGACCCAGTACTTC,CASHSPTGLAGRETQYF
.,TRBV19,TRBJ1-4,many,TGTGCCAGTAGTACCGGACCGGCCCCAACTAATGAAAAACTGTTTTTT,CASSTGPAPTNEKLFF
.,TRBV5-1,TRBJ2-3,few,TGCGCCAGCAAGAATGCGCTACCAAGGGATACGCAGTATTTT,CASKNALPRDTQYF
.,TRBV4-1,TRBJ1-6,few,TGCGCCAGCAGCCTTCATACCTCGGGGGATAATTCACCCCTCCACTTT,CASSLHTSGDNSPLHF
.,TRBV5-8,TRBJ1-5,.,TGTGCCAGCAGCTTGACCGGATCGGTTCAGCCCCAGCATTTT,CASSLTGSVQPQHF
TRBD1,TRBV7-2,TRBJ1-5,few,TGTGCCAGCAGCTCTGGGGACAGTAGCAATCAGCCCCAGCATTTT,CASSSGDSSNQPQHF
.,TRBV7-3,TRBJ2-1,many,TGTGCCAGCAGCTTAAGTAGGCGTGGTGGCAATGAGCAGTTCTTC,CASSLSRRGGNEQFF
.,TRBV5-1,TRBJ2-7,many,TGCGCCAGCAGCTTGGAGGGGGGGCCCTACGAGCAGTACTTC,CASSLEGGPYEQYF